Described below is a single T cell receptor beta chain sequence and its context. Its matching antigen is unknown. The assay was immunoSEQ multiplex PCR, and TCRdb's table has in-frame clones only and misses some. The table has roughly 150,000 clones, roughly nine tenths seen once. The data are from a study of cytomegalovirus exposure and HLA in healthy donors. General study results and limits: The study designated 160 or so TCR beta chains cytomegalovirus-associated. In vitro testing confirmed a few CMV-associated chains as specific for CMV antigens. First-cohort TCR clusters were later found to tend to co-occur in the 120 or so validation repertoires. TCR sequences were mostly rare, though some public TCRs occurred in many donors.

This CDR3 has 15 residues. V dropped 5 bases and J dropped 3; count of bases not matched to a gene: 8. Germline values: CDR1 MDHEN, CDR2 SYDVKM. This rearrangement joins TRBV28 to TRBJ1-2; 8 bases match TRBD1. The sequencing sample was made of PBMCs. The source is a woman between 18 and 29 years old in good health and CMV-seropositive. CDR3 region: CASSHRGTGDYGYTF. In DNA form, the CDR3 reads TGTGCCAGCAGTCACCGAGGGACAGGAGACTATGGCTACACCTTC.